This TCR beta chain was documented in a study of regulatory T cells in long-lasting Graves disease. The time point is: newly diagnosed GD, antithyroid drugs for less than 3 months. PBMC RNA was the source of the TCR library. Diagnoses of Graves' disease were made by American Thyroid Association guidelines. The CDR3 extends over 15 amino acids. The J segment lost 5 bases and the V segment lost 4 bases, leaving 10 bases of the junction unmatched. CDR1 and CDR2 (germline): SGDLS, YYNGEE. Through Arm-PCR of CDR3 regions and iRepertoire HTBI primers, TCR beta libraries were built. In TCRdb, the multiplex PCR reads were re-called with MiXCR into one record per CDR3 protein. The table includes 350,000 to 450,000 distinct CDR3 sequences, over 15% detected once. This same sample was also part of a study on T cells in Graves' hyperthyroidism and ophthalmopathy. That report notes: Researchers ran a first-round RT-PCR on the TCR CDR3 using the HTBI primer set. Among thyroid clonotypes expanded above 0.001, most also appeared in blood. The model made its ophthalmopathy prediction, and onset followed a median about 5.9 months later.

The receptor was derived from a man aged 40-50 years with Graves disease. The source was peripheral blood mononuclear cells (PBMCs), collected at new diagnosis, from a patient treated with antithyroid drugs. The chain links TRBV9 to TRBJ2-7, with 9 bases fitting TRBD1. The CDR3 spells CASSRMGQGSNEQYF. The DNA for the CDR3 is TGTGCCAGCAGCCGAATGGGACAGGGCTCAAACGAGCAGTACTTC.